This entry is about one TCR beta chain. The V gene lost 6 bases and the J gene lost 5 bases, with 10 bases spanning the gap. CDR1 and CDR2 from the germline V gene are SGHNT and YENEEA. The CDR3 contains 12 residues. This sample was taken from a study of control samples from healthy donors and cancer patients. Produced via immunoSEQ multiplex PCR; TCRdb's table is partial and in-frame only. The sample lists roughly 20,000 clones, roughly four fifths occurring once. Sequencing was carried out using PBMCs. V gene TRBV11-3 combines with J gene TRBJ1-2, with a tentative D call TRBD1 (6 bases). This sequence was found in a man aged 55 to 70 with head and neck cancer. CDR3 loop: CASSPRGYGYTF. CDR3 nucleotide sequence: TGTGCCAGCAGTCCGAGGGGGTATGGCTACACCTTC.